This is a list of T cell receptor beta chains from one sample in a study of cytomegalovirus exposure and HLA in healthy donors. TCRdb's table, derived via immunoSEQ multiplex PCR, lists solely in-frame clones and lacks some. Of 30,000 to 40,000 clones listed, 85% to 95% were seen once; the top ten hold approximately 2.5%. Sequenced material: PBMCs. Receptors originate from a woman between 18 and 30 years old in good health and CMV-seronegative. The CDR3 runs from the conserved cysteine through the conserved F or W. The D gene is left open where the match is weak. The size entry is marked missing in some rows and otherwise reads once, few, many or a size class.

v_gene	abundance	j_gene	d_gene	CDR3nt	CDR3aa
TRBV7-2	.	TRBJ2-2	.	TGTGCCAGCAGCTTAGTAATCGGGGAGCTGTTTTTT	CASSLVIGELFF
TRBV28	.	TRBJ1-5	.	TGTGCCAGCCTTATACTGGATCAGCCCCAGCATTTT	CASLILDQPQHF
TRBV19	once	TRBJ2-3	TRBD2	TGTGCCAGTACCCCGACTAGCGGGAAAGACAGAGATACGCAGTATTTT	CASTPTSGKDRDTQYF
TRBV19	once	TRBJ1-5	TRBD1	TGTGCCAGTAGTATAGGTTCAGGGGGTGCCAATCAGCCCCAGCATTTT	CASSIGSGGANQPQHF
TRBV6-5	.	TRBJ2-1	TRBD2	TGTGCCAGCAGCCCCGGGACTAGCGGCCTGCAGTTCTTC	CASSPGTSGLQFF
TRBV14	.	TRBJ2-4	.	TGTGCCAGCAGCCAAGATTCCCCCGCGAGACAGGGAGGAAACATTCAGTACTTC	CASSQDSPARQGGNIQYF
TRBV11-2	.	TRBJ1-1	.	TGTGCCAGCAGCTACCCAGGTGGCACTGAAGCTTTCTTT	CASSYPGGTEAFF
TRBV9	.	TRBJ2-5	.	TGTGCCAGCAGCGTCAAGGGGAACGTACAAGAGACCCAGTACTTC	CASSVKGNVQETQYF
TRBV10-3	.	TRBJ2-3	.	TGTGCCATCAAGGCGGCGGGGCCCTCCACAGATACGCAGTATTTT	CAIKAAGPSTDTQYF
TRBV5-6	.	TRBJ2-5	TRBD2	TGTGCCAGCAGCTTGGTCCTAGGCGGGGGGGAGACCCAGTACTTC	CASSLVLGGGETQYF
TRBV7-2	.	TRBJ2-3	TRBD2	TGTGCCAGCAGCCCTCGGACTAGCGGATATACGCAGTATTTT	CASSPRTSGYTQYF
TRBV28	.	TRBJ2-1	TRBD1	TGTGCCAGCAGTTCACTCTCTGGGACAGAGGGTGATGAGCAGTTCTTC	CASSSLSGTEGDEQFF
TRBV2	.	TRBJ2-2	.	TGTGCCAGCAGTCGTAACACCGGGGAGCTGTTTTTT	CASSRNTGELFF
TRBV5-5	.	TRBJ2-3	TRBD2	TGTGCCAGCAGCTTTGGGACTGGCGGGAGATCAGATACGCAGTATTTT	CASSFGTGGRSDTQYF
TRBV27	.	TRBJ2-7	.	TGTGCCAGCAGTCTGTCCGCCGGGGGATTGTCCCACGAGCAGTACTTC	CASSLSAGGLSHEQYF
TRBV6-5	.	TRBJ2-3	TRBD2	TGTGCCAGCAGACGGGCGGGAGTGGTAGATACGCAGTATTTT	CASRRAGVVDTQYF
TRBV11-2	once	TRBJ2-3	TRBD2	TGTGCCAGCAGATTAGAACTAGCGGGAGTGGGCGATACGCAGTATTTT	CASRLELAGVGDTQYF
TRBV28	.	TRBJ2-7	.	TGTGCCAGCAGTTCACCCCCCCGTGTCCGGGGCGAGCAGTACTTC	CASSSPPRVRGEQYF
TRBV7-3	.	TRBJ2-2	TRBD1	TGTGCCAGCAGCTCCCTGGGACAGACGAACACCGGGGAGCTGTTTTTT	CASSSLGQTNTGELFF
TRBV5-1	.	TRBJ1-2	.	TGCGCCAGCAGCTTGGGATGGAGTCGGTCCGAAAGCGATGGCTACACCTTC	CASSLGWSRSESDGYTF
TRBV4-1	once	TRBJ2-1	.	TGCGCCAGCAGCCAAGGGTCGGAGCGGAGCTACAATGAGCAGTTCTTC	CASSQGSERSYNEQFF
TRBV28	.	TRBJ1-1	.	TGTGCCAGCCGAACTCCCAAGGGGACTGAAGCTTTCTTT	CASRTPKGTEAFF
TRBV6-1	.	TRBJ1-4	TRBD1	TGTGCCAGCAGTGAAGACTCCCTTAGGACAGGGACTAATGAAAAACTGTTTTTT	CASSEDSLRTGTNEKLFF
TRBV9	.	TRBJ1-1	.	TGTGCCAGCAGCGTAGCTGATCTCGGAGGAAGTGAAGCTTTCTTT	CASSVADLGGSEAFF
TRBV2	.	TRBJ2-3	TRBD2	TGTGCCAGCAGAGCCGGGACTAGCGGGAGGTTTAACTTTTGGGATACGCAGTATTTT	CASRAGTSGRFNFWDTQYF
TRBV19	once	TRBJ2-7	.	TGTGCCAGTTCTGGGACACACGATTCCTACGAGCAGTACTTC	CASSGTHDSYEQYF
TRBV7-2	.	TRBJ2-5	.	TGTGCCAGCAGCTTAGAGGCTAGAACCGAGACCCAGTACTTC	CASSLEARTETQYF
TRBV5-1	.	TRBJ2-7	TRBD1	TGCGCCAGCAGCCGAACGGGACAGGGCGTCGACGAGCAGTACTTC	CASSRTGQGVDEQYF
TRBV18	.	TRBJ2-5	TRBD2	TGTGCCAGCTCATCGGGACTAGCGGGAGGCCAAAACCAAGAGACCCAGTACTTC	CASSSGLAGGQNQETQYF
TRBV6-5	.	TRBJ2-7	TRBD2	TGTGCCAGCAGTACACCCCCGGGAGGGCGGTACGAGCAGTACTTC	CASSTPPGGRYEQYF
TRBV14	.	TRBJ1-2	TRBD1	TGTGCCAGCAGCCAACCGGGACAGGGAAACTATGGCTACACCTTC	CASSQPGQGNYGYTF
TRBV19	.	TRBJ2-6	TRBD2	TGTGCCAGTAGTAGCGGGGGCAACGTCCTGACTTTC	CASSSGGNVLTF
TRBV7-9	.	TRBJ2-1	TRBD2	TGTGCCAGCAGTTCCGGGACTAGCCGATACAATGAGCAGTTCTTC	CASSSGTSRYNEQFF
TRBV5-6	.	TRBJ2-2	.	TGTGCCAGCAGCGTTACAGGGATGGTTGCCGGGGAGCTGTTTTTT	CASSVTGMVAGELFF
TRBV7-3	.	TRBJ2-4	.	TGTGCCAGCAGCTTAGTTATCCGGGAAGCCAAAAACATTCAGTACTTC	CASSLVIREAKNIQYF
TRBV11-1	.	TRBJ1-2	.	TGTGCCAGCAGCGCAACAGGGTATGGCTACACCTTC	CASSATGYGYTF
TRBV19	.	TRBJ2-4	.	TGTGCCAGTAGTATAGATCGGGGTGCCAAAAACATTCAGTACTTC	CASSIDRGAKNIQYF
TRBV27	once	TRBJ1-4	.	TGTGCCAGCAGGCGGACTGCAACTAATGAAAAACTGTTTTTT	CASRRTATNEKLFF
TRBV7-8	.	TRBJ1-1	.	TGTGCCAGCAGCTTAGGTCCGGGTGAGGGGAACACTGAAGCTTTCTTT	CASSLGPGEGNTEAFF
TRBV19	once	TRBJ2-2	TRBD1	TGTGCCAGTAGTTCAGGGGGCGATGACACCGGGGAGCTGTTTTTT	CASSSGGDDTGELFF
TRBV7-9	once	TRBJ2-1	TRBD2	TGTTCCAGCAGCTTAGGGCTAGCGGTGTACAATGAGCAGTTCTTC	CSSSLGLAVYNEQFF
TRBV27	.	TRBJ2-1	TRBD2	TGTGCCAGCAGTCCGGGGGGGGGCGGGCAAAAGTACAATGAGCAGTTCTTC	CASSPGGGGQKYNEQFF
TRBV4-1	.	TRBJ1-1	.	TGCGCCAGCAGCCCGGAGGCCGGGGGAGGGACTGAAGCTTTCTTT	CASSPEAGGGTEAFF
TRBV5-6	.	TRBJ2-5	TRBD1	TGTGCCAGCAGCTTGGGGTTGACAGGGCAAGAGACCCAGTACTTC	CASSLGLTGQETQYF
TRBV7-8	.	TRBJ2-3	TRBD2	TGTGCCAGCAGCCCCGGGCGGGGACTAGCGGGAGTTGCCCCAGATACGCAGTATTTT	CASSPGRGLAGVAPDTQYF
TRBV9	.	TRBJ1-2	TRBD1	TGTGCCAGCAGCGCCGGACAGGGGGTAGGCTATGGCTACACCTTC	CASSAGQGVGYGYTF
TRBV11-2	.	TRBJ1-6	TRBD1	TGTGCCAGCAGCTTAGGGGGACAGGGTGGTTCACCCCTCCACTTT	CASSLGGQGGSPLHF
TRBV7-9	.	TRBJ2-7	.	TGTTCCAGCTCTCCCGGGGGTTTAGCCTACGAGCAGTACTTC	CSSSPGGLAYEQYF